These T cell receptor beta chains were read from a single sample in a study of blood T cell repertoires in COVID-19. Data came from immunoSEQ multiplex PCR; TCRdb stores just in-frame clones and leaves some out. The sample contains around 250,000 clones, about 86% of which appear only once. Sequencing input: peripheral blood. These receptors were collected from a man between 18 and 35 years old with active or convalescent COVID-19. Both conserved end residues are part of each CDR3. D genes are given only for firm matches.

CDR3: CASSYSTAPGNTIYF
V: TRBV6-5
D: .

CDR3: CSAYRGDYEQYF
V: TRBV29-1
D: TRBD2

CDR3: CASSSFGELFF
V: TRBV5-1
D: .

CDR3: CASSSQPQHF
V: TRBV6-6
D: .

CDR3: CASSAAGGNGYTF
V: TRBV5-1
D: TRBD1

CDR3: CASRPGQQTTLGYTF
V: TRBV28
D: .

CDR3: CASSLSDGGDLFF
V: TRBV3-1/TRBV3-2
D: TRBD2

CDR3: CASSQDPRLAGSSYNEQFF
V: TRBV4-2
D: TRBD2

CDR3: CASTDSWNTEAFF
V: TRBV25-1
D: .

CDR3: CSVVGRANRGYGYTF
V: TRBV29-1
D: .

CDR3: CASSQDGEGRTQYF
V: TRBV4-3
D: TRBD2

CDR3: CASSLDGTGVNEKLFF
V: TRBV5-1
D: TRBD1

CDR3: CAWSGTGQLAAFF
V: TRBV30
D: TRBD1

CDR3: CASSQSTPTNEKLFF
V: TRBV4-1
D: .

CDR3: CASSLGQSTKAEGFF
V: TRBV5-1
D: .

CDR3: CASSLQGNQPQHF
V: TRBV11-2
D: .

CDR3: CAVGQGGEKLFF
V: TRBV19
D: TRBD1

CDR3: CASSRGRDFSGNTIYF
V: TRBV10-2
D: .

CDR3: CASSLKSSGGRLVYEQYF
V: TRBV5-1
D: TRBD2

CDR3: CASSLTGAGQPQHF
V: TRBV5-1
D: .

CDR3: CASRVGQGRSPLHF
V: TRBV28
D: TRBD1

CDR3: CASRPQTGNQETQYF
V: TRBV5-1
D: TRBD1

CDR3: CASSFRGREEPQHF
V: TRBV5-1
D: TRBD1

CDR3: CASSDRTSVEQFF
V: TRBV9
D: TRBD2

CDR3: CASSPGQGHYEQYF
V: TRBV7-9
D: TRBD1

CDR3: CASSPQTSGGAVLNEQFF
V: TRBV18
D: TRBD2

CDR3: CASIGSSGTDTQYF
V: TRBV19
D: .

CDR3: CASSPHRGALNTEAFF
V: TRBV11-2
D: TRBD1

CDR3: CASSDDSYNQPQHF
V: TRBV5-5
D: .

CDR3: CASSLGQAETQYF
V: TRBV18
D: TRBD1

CDR3: CASSRNRDAMNTEAFF
V: TRBV7-8
D: .

CDR3: CASSLAGQSTDTQYF
V: TRBV18
D: .

CDR3: CASSASRGDYGYTF
V: TRBV6-6
D: .

CDR3: CATSDPAEANYGYTF
V: TRBV24-1
D: .

CDR3: CSESPMGEYGYTF
V: TRBV29-1
D: .

CDR3: CASSHNGLNTGELFF
V: TRBV3-1/TRBV3-2
D: .

CDR3: CASSEGSVGINYNEQFF
V: TRBV6-1
D: .

CDR3: CASRLAGLAYEQYF
V: TRBV6-5
D: TRBD2

CDR3: CASSPGRAAQETQYF
V: TRBV7-9
D: .

CDR3: CAARGQFGQPQHF
V: TRBV6-5
D: TRBD1

CDR3: CATQVGRRNEQFF
V: TRBV24-1
D: .

CDR3: CASSLRGRETQYF
V: TRBV7-9
D: .

CDR3: CASSLGQQMNSPLHF
V: TRBV6-5
D: TRBD1

CDR3: CASSLSGTSGSTDTQYF
V: TRBV4-1
D: TRBD2

CDR3: CASSERDRRNTGELFF
V: TRBV27
D: TRBD1

CDR3: CASSSDRQNEKLFF
V: TRBV13
D: .

CDR3: CASSSSVGYEQYF
V: TRBV7-9
D: .

CDR3: CAWSVGQGHLGDTQYF
V: TRBV30
D: .

CDR3: CSASAQALSYNEQFF
V: TRBV29-1
D: .

CDR3: CASSLVGPSYEQYF
V: TRBV7-2
D: .

CDR3: CATSDPGTAYGYTF
V: TRBV24-1
D: TRBD1

CDR3: CASSETGDGATQYF
V: TRBV6-1
D: TRBD1

CDR3: CSVEIQRASNEQFF
V: TRBV29-1
D: .

CDR3: CASSSSGGSSYEQYF
V: TRBV7-2
D: TRBD2

CDR3: CASSVGASLGDTQYF
V: TRBV2
D: .

CDR3: CASSYGTVYNPYEQYF
V: TRBV6-2/TRBV6-3
D: TRBD1

CDR3: CVRGSGGGELFF
V: TRBV7-5
D: .

CDR3: CASIPGNSYEQYF
V: TRBV2
D: .

CDR3: CASSGINEKLFF
V: TRBV2
D: .